This entry lists 5 T cell receptor beta chains sequenced from one sample in a study of blood T cell repertoires in COVID-19. Measured with immunoSEQ multiplex PCR; TCRdb has only the in-frame clones, and not every one. The table includes around 200,000 clones, 85% to 90% detected once. The sequencing input was peripheral blood. These receptors came from a man aged 55-75 years who had recovered from COVID-19.

V and J are TRBV5-1 and TRBJ2-5, with 7 bases that match TRBD2. Germline V CDR1 and CDR2: SGHRS, YFSETQ. The CDR3 has 15 residues. With 4 bases clipped from V and 5 bases from J, the junction kept 11 bases outside the gene matches. CDR3 sequence: CASSPQAPGRETQYF. For the CDR3, the DNA is TGCGCCAGCAGCCCACAGGCTCCCGGGAGGGAGACCCAGTACTTC.

This clone was detected once. The gene calls are TRBV14 and TRBJ2-7, with D perhaps TRBD2 (6 bases). Trimming shortened V by 1 base and J by 2 bases, and 9 bases separated the two germline ends. This CDR3 has 14 amino acids. Per the germline V gene, CDR1 is SGHDN and CDR2 is FVKESK. CDR3: CASSQVAGPYEQYF. The CDR3 DNA reads as TGTGCCAGCAGCCAAGTCGCGGGGCCCTACGAGCAGTACTTC.

The chain combines TRBV27 with TRBJ2-1, with D perhaps matching TRBD2 (5 bases). CDR1 MNHEY and CDR2 SMNVEV come from the germline V gene (reference sequence). The CDR3 is 13 residues long. V gave up 4 bases and J gave up 8 bases, with 12 bases separating them. The CDR3 sequence is CASSSQGSDEQFF. CDR3 coding DNA: TGTGCCAGCAGTTCCCAAGGGAGCGATGAGCAGTTCTTC.

The chain uses TRBV30 and TRBJ2-5; 8 nucleotides align to TRBD1. J was trimmed by 4 bases and V by 5 bases; bases with no gene match: 3. The CDR3 is 12 residues long. Germline loops: CDR1 GTSNPN, CDR2 SVGIG (reference sequence). CDR3 bases: TGTGCCTGGGGAGACAGGGGAGAGACCCAGTACTTC. Translation gives CAWGDRGETQYF.

The chain is built from TRBV9 and TRBJ2-1, with 13 bases aligning to TRBD2. This CDR3 has 19 residues. The V gene's germline CDR1 is SGDLS and CDR2 YYNGEE. J lost 1 base, V lost 3 bases, and 10 bases had no gene match. DNA of the CDR3: TGTGCCAGCAGCGATCCAACTAGCGGGGGGGCCCGATCCTACAATGAGCAGTTCTTC. Protein product: CASSDPTSGGARSYNEQFF.